Listed below are T cell receptor beta chains from one sample, sequenced in a study of cytomegalovirus exposure and HLA in healthy donors. Data came from immunoSEQ multiplex PCR; TCRdb stores just in-frame clones and leaves some out. The sample consists of 200,000 to 250,000 clones, roughly 80% of them appearing once. Sequencing used PBMCs. These receptor sequences come from a man between 50 and 59 years old in good health and CMV-seronegative. CDR3s include the opening cysteine and the closing phenylalanine or tryptophan. Fields, in order: clone size, J gene, V gene, CDR3 length, D gene, CDR3 DNA, CDR3 protein. D genes are given only for firm matches. Clone size, where shown, is once, few, many, or a class for clones that have expanded.

abundance: once
j_gene: TRBJ1-3
v_gene: TRBV27
len: 19
d_gene: .
CDR3nt: TGTGCCAGCACCCGATCACCCCTCTCCCGGGACACATCTGGAAACACCATATATTTT
CDR3aa: CASTRSPLSRDTSGNTIYF

abundance: .
j_gene: TRBJ2-3
v_gene: TRBV23-1
len: 15
d_gene: TRBD1
CDR3nt: TGCGCCAGCAGCCGAAAACAGGGGCGCACAGATACGCAGTATTTT
CDR3aa: CASSRKQGRTDTQYF

abundance: .
j_gene: TRBJ2-7
v_gene: TRBV9
len: 13
d_gene: .
CDR3nt: TGTGCCAGCAGCGTAGATTCTTTCAGCGAGCAGTACTTC
CDR3aa: CASSVDSFSEQYF

abundance: few
j_gene: TRBJ1-4
v_gene: TRBV5-1
len: 14
d_gene: TRBD1
CDR3nt: TGCGCCAGCAGCGACGGACAGGGGAATGAAAAACTGTTTTTT
CDR3aa: CASSDGQGNEKLFF

abundance: .
j_gene: TRBJ2-4
v_gene: TRBV29-1
len: 13
d_gene: TRBD1
CDR3nt: TGCAGCGTGGAGGGACAGGGGAAAAACATTCAGTACTTC
CDR3aa: CSVEGQGKNIQYF

abundance: few
j_gene: TRBJ2-3
v_gene: TRBV9
len: 14
d_gene: .
CDR3nt: TGTGCCAGCAGCGTAGAGTCCCGCGCAGATACGCAGTATTTT
CDR3aa: CASSVESRADTQYF

abundance: once
j_gene: TRBJ2-1
v_gene: TRBV4-2
len: 15
d_gene: .
CDR3nt: TGTGCCAGCAGCCCCCGAGGTAGTCAAACCAATGAGCAGTTCTTC
CDR3aa: CASSPRGSQTNEQFF

abundance: once
j_gene: TRBJ2-7
v_gene: TRBV19
len: 15
d_gene: TRBD2
CDR3nt: TGTGCCAGTAGTATGACGGGAGGTTTCACCTACGAGCAGTACTTC
CDR3aa: CASSMTGGFTYEQYF

abundance: .
j_gene: TRBJ1-4
v_gene: TRBV9
len: 13
d_gene: .
CDR3nt: TGTGCCAGCAGCCCAGGCCGCACTGAAAAACTGTTTTTT
CDR3aa: CASSPGRTEKLFF

abundance: .
j_gene: TRBJ2-7
v_gene: TRBV6-1
len: 15
d_gene: .
CDR3nt: TGTGCCAGCAGGGGGGATAGGGGACTCTCCTACGAGCAGTACTTC
CDR3aa: CASRGDRGLSYEQYF

abundance: .
j_gene: TRBJ2-2
v_gene: TRBV6-4
len: 15
d_gene: TRBD2
CDR3nt: TGTGCCAGCAGATCCACGGGGGGAGGCACCGGGGAGCTGTTTTTT
CDR3aa: CASRSTGGGTGELFF

abundance: once
j_gene: TRBJ2-7
v_gene: TRBV7-6
len: 14
d_gene: TRBD1
CDR3nt: TGTGCCAGCAGCTTAGGACAGGGCCGCGGCGAGCAGTACTTC
CDR3aa: CASSLGQGRGEQYF

abundance: .
j_gene: TRBJ1-3
v_gene: TRBV5-1
len: 16
d_gene: TRBD1
CDR3nt: TGCGCCAGCAGCTCTGAAGGGGGCGCATCCCGTAACACCATATATTTT
CDR3aa: CASSSEGGASRNTIYF

abundance: .
j_gene: TRBJ2-1
v_gene: TRBV27
len: 16
d_gene: .
CDR3nt: TGTGCCAGCAGTCCCCCACACTGGGGGCCTGGGAATGAGCAGTTCTTC
CDR3aa: CASSPPHWGPGNEQFF

abundance: once
j_gene: TRBJ2-7
v_gene: TRBV30
len: 12
d_gene: .
CDR3nt: TGTGCCTGGAGTGTACTGGGAGACGAGCAGTACTTC
CDR3aa: CAWSVLGDEQYF

abundance: .
j_gene: TRBJ1-1
v_gene: TRBV15
len: 12
d_gene: .
CDR3nt: TGTGCCACCAGCTCTCGAAACAGAGAAGCTTTCTTT
CDR3aa: CATSSRNREAFF

abundance: .
j_gene: TRBJ1-4
v_gene: TRBV2
len: 14
d_gene: TRBD1
CDR3nt: TGTGCCAGCCTGGTAGGGGGCTCTAATGAAAAACTGTTTTTT
CDR3aa: CASLVGGSNEKLFF

abundance: .
j_gene: TRBJ2-7
v_gene: TRBV7-9
len: 13
d_gene: .
CDR3nt: TGTGCCAGCAGCTTAGCCTTAGACTACGAGCAGTACTTC
CDR3aa: CASSLALDYEQYF

abundance: .
j_gene: TRBJ1-1
v_gene: TRBV2
len: 14
d_gene: TRBD1
CDR3nt: TGTGCCAGCAGTTCCGGGACAGGGGGCACTGAAGCTTTCTTT
CDR3aa: CASSSGTGGTEAFF

abundance: .
j_gene: TRBJ2-7
v_gene: TRBV27
len: 14
d_gene: .
CDR3nt: TGTGCCAGCAGCAGCGGTCCCGGGGCCTACGAGCAGTACTTC
CDR3aa: CASSSGPGAYEQYF

abundance: once
j_gene: TRBJ1-4
v_gene: TRBV2
len: 15
d_gene: TRBD1
CDR3nt: TGTGCCAGCAGTGTCCAGACAGGGGCGGGAGAAAAACTGTTTTTT
CDR3aa: CASSVQTGAGEKLFF

abundance: once
j_gene: TRBJ2-5
v_gene: TRBV9
len: 15
d_gene: .
CDR3nt: TGTGCCAGCAGCGTCCGGGGGTGGGAGCAAGAGACCCAGTACTTC
CDR3aa: CASSVRGWEQETQYF

abundance: .
j_gene: TRBJ1-5
v_gene: TRBV30
len: 15
d_gene: TRBD1
CDR3nt: TGTGCCTGGAGCGCCCGGGACAGGGGGCCTTTGCCCCAGCATTTT
CDR3aa: CAWSARDRGPLPQHF

abundance: .
j_gene: TRBJ2-3
v_gene: TRBV27
len: 16
d_gene: TRBD2
CDR3nt: TGTGCCAGCAGTCCCCTCACGGGAGGGAGCTCAGATACGCAGTATTTT
CDR3aa: CASSPLTGGSSDTQYF

abundance: .
j_gene: TRBJ1-3
v_gene: TRBV9
len: 17
d_gene: .
CDR3nt: TGTGCCAGCAGCGTAGAACAGATCAGGGGCCCTGGAAACACCATATATTTT
CDR3aa: CASSVEQIRGPGNTIYF

abundance: .
j_gene: TRBJ2-3
v_gene: TRBV10-3
len: 15
d_gene: .
CDR3nt: TGTGCCATCAGTGAGACGGGAGACGGCGGAAATACGCAGTATTTT
CDR3aa: CAISETGDGGNTQYF

abundance: .
j_gene: TRBJ2-7
v_gene: TRBV18
len: 16
d_gene: TRBD2
CDR3nt: TGTGCCAGCTCACCCCTAGCGGGAGGGGGAACCTACGAGCAGTACTTC
CDR3aa: CASSPLAGGGTYEQYF

abundance: once
j_gene: TRBJ2-5
v_gene: TRBV27
len: 13
d_gene: .
CDR3nt: TGTGCCAGCAGTTTAGGCTTCCCAGAGACCCAGTACTTC
CDR3aa: CASSLGFPETQYF

abundance: .
j_gene: TRBJ2-5
v_gene: TRBV10-3
len: 13
d_gene: TRBD2
CDR3nt: TGTGCCATCAGGACTAGCCCCCAAGAGACCCAGTACTTC
CDR3aa: CAIRTSPQETQYF

abundance: few
j_gene: TRBJ1-5
v_gene: TRBV2
len: 13
d_gene: TRBD1
CDR3nt: TGTGCCAGCCATACAGGGGGCAATCAGCCCCAGCATTTT
CDR3aa: CASHTGGNQPQHF

abundance: .
j_gene: TRBJ2-1
v_gene: TRBV14
len: 14
d_gene: .
CDR3nt: TGTGCCAGCAGCCAAGATTGGAGATACAATGAGCAGTTCTTC
CDR3aa: CASSQDWRYNEQFF

abundance: .
j_gene: TRBJ2-7
v_gene: TRBV7-8
len: 14
d_gene: .
CDR3nt: TGTGCCAGCAGCTTAGCGGGGCCCCGGTCGGAGCAGTACTTC
CDR3aa: CASSLAGPRSEQYF

abundance: .
j_gene: TRBJ2-2
v_gene: TRBV5-1
len: 14
d_gene: .
CDR3nt: TGCGCCAGCAGCAACTCCAGGGTAACCGGGGAGCTGTTTTTT
CDR3aa: CASSNSRVTGELFF

abundance: .
j_gene: TRBJ2-5
v_gene: TRBV5-1
len: 17
d_gene: .
CDR3nt: TGCGCCAGCAGCCGTGGGGGCAGCGGCACATCCCCGGAGACCCAGTACTTC
CDR3aa: CASSRGGSGTSPETQYF

abundance: .
j_gene: TRBJ1-1
v_gene: TRBV5-1
len: 15
d_gene: .
CDR3nt: TGCGCCAGCAGCTTGGCTTCAGTGATGAACACTGAAGCTTTCTTT
CDR3aa: CASSLASVMNTEAFF

abundance: few
j_gene: TRBJ1-2
v_gene: TRBV11-2
len: 15
d_gene: TRBD1
CDR3nt: TGTGCCAGCAGCGTGTCCGGGACAGCTAACTATGGCTACACCTTC
CDR3aa: CASSVSGTANYGYTF

abundance: .
j_gene: TRBJ1-2
v_gene: TRBV5-5
len: 14
d_gene: TRBD1
CDR3nt: TGTGCCAGCAGCTTGGGACAGGGGAACTATGGCTACACCTTC
CDR3aa: CASSLGQGNYGYTF

abundance: .
j_gene: TRBJ2-4
v_gene: TRBV5-1
len: 17
d_gene: TRBD2
CDR3nt: TGCGCCAGCAGCCCGGGACTAGCGGGAGGAGCCAAAAACATTCAGTACTTC
CDR3aa: CASSPGLAGGAKNIQYF

abundance: .
j_gene: TRBJ2-1
v_gene: TRBV5-1
len: 17
d_gene: .
CDR3nt: TGCGCCAGCAGTTCTTCATTCGGGACTGATACCTACAATGAGCAGTTCTTC
CDR3aa: CASSSSFGTDTYNEQFF